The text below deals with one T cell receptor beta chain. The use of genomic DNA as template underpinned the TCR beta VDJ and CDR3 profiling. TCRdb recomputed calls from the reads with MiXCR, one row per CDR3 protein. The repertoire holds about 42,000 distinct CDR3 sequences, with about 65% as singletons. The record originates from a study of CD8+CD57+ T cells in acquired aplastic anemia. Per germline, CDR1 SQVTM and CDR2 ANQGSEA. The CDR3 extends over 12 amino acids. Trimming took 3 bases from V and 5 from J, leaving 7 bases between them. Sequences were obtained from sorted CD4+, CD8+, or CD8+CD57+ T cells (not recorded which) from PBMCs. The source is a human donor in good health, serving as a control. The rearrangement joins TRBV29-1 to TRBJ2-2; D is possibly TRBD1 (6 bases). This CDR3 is CSVDRGTGELFF. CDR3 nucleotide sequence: TGCAGCGTTGACAGGGGAACCGGGGAGCTGTTTTTT.